A selection of T cell receptor beta chains follows, all from one sample in a study of OX40 agonist ivuxolimab in advanced cancers. Sequencing used immunoSEQ multiplex PCR; TCRdb keeps in-frame clones, though not all of them. The table lists over 60,000 clones, 89% of them singletons. The sample was CD4+ or CD8+ T cells sorted from blood, taken in a trial of the OX40 agonist ivuxolimab. These receptors all come from an adult with an advanced solid tumor such as melanoma, head and neck, liver or kidney cancer. The CDR3 runs from the conserved cysteine through the conserved F or W. The D gene is left open where the match is weak. Some rows mark clone size as missing; the rest say once, few, many or name a class of expanded clone.

TRBJ2-5,-,TRBV5-1,TRBD1,TGCGCCAGCAGCGGCACAGGGGGCGGTGAGACCCAGTACTTC,CASSGTGGGETQYF
TRBJ1-5,-,TRBV19,-,TGTGCCAGTAGTATTATCACAGGGAGCAATCAGCCCCAGCATTTT,CASSIITGSNQPQHF
TRBJ1-2,few,TRBV30,-,TGTGCCTGGAGTATACCCTGGACCGATGGCTACACCTTC,CAWSIPWTDGYTF
TRBJ2-7,-,TRBV28,TRBD2,TGTGCCAGCAGCTCCGGGACTAGCGGGAGAGGGGCCTACGAGCAGTACTTC,CASSSGTSGRGAYEQYF
TRBJ2-3,-,TRBV6-7,TRBD2,TGTGCCAGCAGCCCCCCCCTAGCGGCCACAGATACGCAGTATTTT,CASSPPLAATDTQYF
TRBJ1-4,-,TRBV5-6,-,TGTGCCAGCAGCTTGGACGGAACAACTAATGAAAAACTGTTTTTT,CASSLDGTTNEKLFF
TRBJ1-1,-,TRBV7-2,-,TGTGCCAGCAGCTTAGCGAGCAGCACTGAAGCTTTCTTT,CASSLASSTEAFF
TRBJ2-3,-,TRBV7-6,TRBD2,TGTGCCAGCAGCACAACTAGCGGGAGTGGGCATAGGAAGCAGTATTTT,CASSTTSGSGHRKQYF
TRBJ1-1,-,TRBV5-6,-,TGTGCCAGCAGCTACACATCAGGGGATACAACTGAAGCTTTCTTT,CASSYTSGDTTEAFF
TRBJ1-4,-,TRBV19,-,TGTGCCAGTAGTATCGGGGCCGCCACCGATGAAAAACTGTTTTTT,CASSIGAATDEKLFF
TRBJ2-1,-,TRBV25-1,TRBD2,TGTGCCAGCAGTGAGAGCGGGAGGTACTCTTTCGGCAATGAGCAGTTCTTC,CASSESGRYSFGNEQFF
TRBJ2-2,few,TRBV5-1,TRBD2,TGCGCCAGCAGGTCTCGGGAGGACGGGGAGCTGTTTTTT,CASRSREDGELFF
TRBJ1-1,-,TRBV11-2,-,TGTGCCAGCAGCTTAGTCAGGAACACTGAAGCTTTCTTT,CASSLVRNTEAFF
TRBJ2-7,-,TRBV30,-,TGTGCCTGGAGTCTCGGGGGCCGCTCCTACGAGCAGTACTTC,CAWSLGGRSYEQYF
TRBJ2-1,-,TRBV4-2,TRBD2,TGTGCCAGCAGCTTGACTAGCGGCTCCTACAATGAGCAGTTCTTC,CASSLTSGSYNEQFF
TRBJ1-5,-,TRBV6-1,-,TGTGCCAGCAGAGGCCACCCTAGCAATCAGCCCCAGCATTTT,CASRGHPSNQPQHF
TRBJ2-2,-,TRBV6-4,TRBD1,TGTGCCAGCAGTGAAAGACAGGGGGCCGGCACCGGGGAGCTGTTTTTT,CASSERQGAGTGELFF
TRBJ2-7,-,TRBV19,-,TGTGCCAGTAGTATGGCCGGGAACCCTCCCGAGCAGTACTTC,CASSMAGNPPEQYF
TRBJ2-7,-,TRBV4-1,-,TGCGCCAGCAGCCAAGGACCGAAGCAGTACTTC,CASSQGPKQYF
TRBJ2-6,-,TRBV2,-,TGTGCCAGGAGGGAGGGGGCCAACGTCCTGACTTTC,CARREGANVLTF
TRBJ1-1,-,TRBV6-5,-,TGTGCCAGCAGTCCTCGAGGGGTGGCTGAAGCTTTCTTT,CASSPRGVAEAFF
TRBJ2-6,-,TRBV19,TRBD2,TGTGCCAGTAGTATAGCGGGGGGTGGTGGGGCCAACGTCCTGACTTTC,CASSIAGGGGANVLTF
TRBJ2-5,-,TRBV5-4,-,TGTGCCAGCAGTACGTGGGGGGTGAAGGAGACCCAGTACTTC,CASSTWGVKETQYF
TRBJ1-2,-,TRBV7-9,-,TGTGCCAGCAGCTTTACAGAAAACTATGGCTACACCTTC,CASSFTENYGYTF
TRBJ1-1,-,TRBV30,-,TGTGCCTGGAGTAGGTGGGGGCCTGAAGCTTTCTTT,CAWSRWGPEAFF
TRBJ2-5,-,TRBV5-1,-,TGCGCCAGCAGCTCCTCCGGGGTCGGGGAGACCCAGTACTTC,CASSSSGVGETQYF
TRBJ1-4,once,TRBV28,-,TGTGCCAGCAGTAAACAGGGCTCGGGTGAAAAACTGTTTTTT,CASSKQGSGEKLFF
TRBJ1-3,once,TRBV7-8,TRBD1,TGTGCCAGCAGAGGACAGGGGATAGGAAACACCATATATTTT,CASRGQGIGNTIYF
TRBJ2-2,-,TRBV5-4,-,TGTGCCAGCAGCTACACGGGACACACCGGGGAGCTGTTTTTT,CASSYTGHTGELFF
TRBJ2-1,once,TRBV4-3,TRBD2,TGCGCCAGCAGCCCGGGACTAGCGGGAGAAAATGAGCAGTTCTTC,CASSPGLAGENEQFF
TRBJ1-1,-,TRBV6-1,-,TGTGCCAGCAGTCAAGGTTCTGAAGCTTTCTTT,CASSQGSEAFF
TRBJ2-5,-,TRBV28,TRBD2,TGTGCCAGCAGGGGTTGGACTAGCGGAAGGGTAGAGTACTTC,CASRGWTSGRVEYF
TRBJ1-5,-,TRBV27,-,TGTGCCAGCAGTGCCCGAACAGGGTCGGGTCAGCCCCAGCATTTT,CASSARTGSGQPQHF
TRBJ1-2,-,TRBV7-2,-,TGTGCCAGCAGCTTATCCGGCCGAAACTATGGTGGGTTCTCCTTC,CASSLSGRNYGGFSF
TRBJ2-1,-,TRBV5-1,-,TGCGCCAGCAGCCTCCGTGGACCCAATAAGTACAATGAGCAGTTCTTC,CASSLRGPNKYNEQFF
TRBJ2-3,-,TRBV5-1,TRBD1,TGCGCCAGCAGCTTGGTGGGGACAGGGTCGGATACGCAGTATTTT,CASSLVGTGSDTQYF
TRBJ2-1,-,TRBV10-1,TRBD1,TGCGCCAGGAAGACAGGGGGATGTGAGCAGTTCTTC,CARKTGGCEQFF
TRBJ2-5,-,TRBV11-1,-,TGTGCCAGCAGCTTAAGAGGATTGACTTCGGAGACCCAGTACTTC,CASSLRGLTSETQYF
TRBJ2-2,-,TRBV10-3,-,TGTGCCATCAGTGAATCCGGGACGCGGACCGGGGAGCTGTTTTTT,CAISESGTRTGELFF
TRBJ2-2,few,TRBV18,-,TGTGCCAGCTCACCACCTCTGGGTCACGGGGAGCTGTTTTTT,CASSPPLGHGELFF
TRBJ2-5,once,TRBV29-1,TRBD1,TGCAGCGTCAGACAGGGGGCCTCGGAGACCCAGTACTTC,CSVRQGASETQYF